Listed below are T cell receptor beta chains from one sample, sequenced in a study of control samples from healthy donors and cancer patients. Libraries were prepared by immunoSEQ multiplex PCR; TCRdb keeps only in-frame clonotypes and omits some of them. The table lists roughly 220,000 clones, around 94% of them singletons. Material: blood. Receptor source: a man aged 50 to 60 in good health. CDR3s include the opening cysteine and the closing phenylalanine or tryptophan. A D gene is named only where the DNA matches it firmly. Size is stated for part of the rows, as once, few or many counts, or as a class when the clone is expanded.

V: TRBV29-1
size: .
D: TRBD2
J: TRBJ2-3
CDR3: CSVEAGGGTDTQYF
DNA: TGCAGCGTTGAAGCCGGGGGGGGCACAGATACGCAGTATTTT

V: TRBV28
size: .
D: .
J: TRBJ2-5
CDR3: CASTLGLEETQYF
DNA: TGTGCCAGCACCCTAGGGCTAGAGGAGACCCAGTACTTC

V: TRBV3-1/TRBV3-2
size: .
D: .
J: TRBJ1-2
CDR3: CASSQGARDPYGYTF
DNA: TGTGCCAGCAGCCAAGGAGCCAGGGACCCCTATGGCTACACCTTC

V: TRBV13
size: .
D: TRBD2
J: TRBJ2-1
CDR3: CASSSPTSGDHNEQFF
DNA: TGTGCCAGCAGCTCCCCGACTAGCGGGGACCACAATGAGCAGTTCTTC

V: TRBV30
size: .
D: TRBD1
J: TRBJ2-3
CDR3: CAWSVGQHTDTQYF
DNA: TGTGCCTGGAGTGTGGGACAGCACACAGATACGCAGTATTTT

V: TRBV6-2/TRBV6-3
size: medium-sized
D: TRBD1
J: TRBJ2-2
CDR3: CASSAGTGDTGELFF
DNA: TGTGCCAGCAGCGCGGGGACAGGGGATACCGGGGAGCTGTTTTTT

V: TRBV5-1
size: .
D: .
J: TRBJ1-6
CDR3: CASSSGHTRDSPLHF
DNA: TGCGCCAGCAGCTCCGGACATACGAGAGATTCACCCCTCCACTTT

V: TRBV3-1/TRBV3-2
size: .
D: .
J: TRBJ1-1
CDR3: CASSQEFSPDRGAFF
DNA: TGTGCCAGCAGCCAAGAATTTTCGCCGGATCGAGGAGCTTTCTTT

V: TRBV19
size: .
D: .
J: TRBJ1-6
CDR3: CASSTLQGYNSPLHF
DNA: TGTGCCAGTAGTACCCTTCAGGGGTATAATTCACCCCTCCACTTT

V: TRBV11-1
size: .
D: .
J: TRBJ2-7
CDR3: CASSLPYYEQYF
DNA: TGTGCCAGCAGCTTACCCTATTACGAGCAGTACTTC

V: TRBV3-1/TRBV3-2
size: .
D: .
J: TRBJ2-2
CDR3: CASSRSGVNTGELFF
DNA: TGTGCCAGCAGCCGATCCGGGGTAAACACCGGGGAGCTGTTTTTT

V: TRBV27
size: .
D: .
J: TRBJ1-2
CDR3: CASSPKGDTNYGYTF
DNA: TGTGCCAGCAGTCCCAAGGGGGACACTAACTATGGCTACACCTTC

V: TRBV5-6
size: .
D: .
J: TRBJ2-1
CDR3: CASSFIDEQFF
DNA: TGTGCCAGCAGCTTCATCGATGAGCAGTTCTTC

V: TRBV4-2
size: few
D: .
J: TRBJ1-2
CDR3: CASSQDDVVNSYTF
DNA: TGTGCCAGCAGCCAAGATGATGTGGTTAACAGCTACACCTTC

V: TRBV19
size: .
D: .
J: TRBJ1-1
CDR3: CASIPPDHWNTEAFF
DNA: TGTGCCAGTATCCCGCCCGATCACTGGAACACTGAAGCTTTCTTT

V: TRBV5-1
size: .
D: .
J: TRBJ2-3
CDR3: CASSPGSNTDTQYF
DNA: TGCGCCAGCAGCCCCGGGTCGAACACAGATACGCAGTATTTT

V: TRBV7-2
size: .
D: TRBD1
J: TRBJ2-7
CDR3: CASSPDRVREQYF
DNA: TGTGCCAGCAGCCCGGACAGGGTGAGGGAGCAGTACTTC

V: TRBV2
size: .
D: TRBD1
J: TRBJ2-5
CDR3: CASRDPTGGETQYF
DNA: TGTGCCAGCAGGGACCCGACAGGGGGTGAGACCCAGTACTTC

V: TRBV28
size: .
D: .
J: TRBJ2-1
CDR3: CASSSPNRGRGDNEQFF
DNA: TGTGCCAGCAGTTCACCGAACAGGGGGCGGGGGGACAATGAGCAGTTCTTC

V: TRBV24-1
size: .
D: .
J: TRBJ1-5
CDR3: CATSDGGRYSNQPQHF
DNA: TGTGCCACCAGTGATGGGGGCAGGTATAGCAATCAGCCCCAGCATTTT

V: TRBV2
size: .
D: .
J: TRBJ2-3
CDR3: CASSSGQLDTQYF
DNA: TGTGCCAGCAGTTCCGGACAGTTAGATACGCAGTATTTT

V: TRBV18
size: .
D: TRBD1
J: TRBJ2-2
CDR3: CASSPQGQGATGELFF
DNA: TGTGCCAGCTCACCCCAAGGACAGGGGGCAACCGGGGAGCTGTTTTTT

V: TRBV6-6
size: .
D: TRBD1
J: TRBJ1-2
CDR3: CASSGTGGTYGYTF
DNA: TGTGCCAGCAGTGGGACAGGGGGTACCTATGGCTACACCTTC

V: TRBV5-1
size: .
D: .
J: TRBJ1-5
CDR3: CASSLMGGQPQHF
DNA: TGCGCCAGCAGCTTGATGGGGGGTCAGCCCCAGCATTTT

V: TRBV6-6
size: .
D: .
J: TRBJ1-5
CDR3: CASSLTGQPQHF
DNA: TGTGCCAGCAGTCTCACAGGGCAGCCCCAGCATTTT

V: TRBV14
size: .
D: TRBD1
J: TRBJ1-1
CDR3: CASSPIVPGGAAEAFF
DNA: TGTGCCAGCAGTCCCATCGTTCCAGGGGGCGCCGCTGAAGCTTTCTTT

V: TRBV7-9
size: .
D: .
J: TRBJ2-1
CDR3: CASTTTLSNEQFF
DNA: TGTGCCAGCACCACCACTCTCAGCAATGAGCAGTTCTTC

V: TRBV7-2
size: .
D: .
J: TRBJ2-1
CDR3: CASSLAGGGNNEQFF
DNA: TGTGCCAGCAGCTTAGCTGGGGGCGGCAACAATGAGCAGTTCTTC

V: TRBV15
size: .
D: .
J: TRBJ1-2
CDR3: CATSRDKGLDYGYTF
DNA: TGTGCCACCAGCAGAGATAAAGGGCTCGACTATGGCTACACCTTC

V: TRBV6-5
size: .
D: TRBD1
J: TRBJ2-7
CDR3: CASSYSTGQESYEQYF
DNA: TGTGCCAGCAGTTACTCGACCGGACAGGAGAGCTACGAGCAGTACTTC

V: TRBV27
size: few
D: .
J: TRBJ2-1
CDR3: CASSPTRFGSYNEQFF
DNA: TGTGCCAGCAGTCCAACCAGGTTCGGCTCCTACAATGAGCAGTTCTTC

V: TRBV6-5
size: .
D: .
J: TRBJ2-2
CDR3: CAEGGPGSTGELFF
DNA: TGTGCAGAGGGGGGGCCAGGGTCCACCGGGGAGCTGTTTTTT

V: TRBV5-1
size: .
D: .
J: TRBJ2-1
CDR3: CASSLFVGSSNNEQFF
DNA: TGCGCCAGCAGCTTGTTTGTGGGGTCGTCCAACAATGAGCAGTTCTTC

V: TRBV7-9
size: .
D: .
J: TRBJ1-5
CDR3: CASSPAGNLGQPQHF
DNA: TGTGCCAGCAGTCCGGCAGGGAATTTGGGTCAGCCCCAGCATTTT

V: TRBV6-2/TRBV6-3
size: .
D: TRBD2
J: TRBJ2-2
CDR3: CASSFPLSRGGRRSGELFF
DNA: TGTGCCAGCAGCTTCCCCCTCTCACGGGGGGGCCGGAGATCCGGGGAGCTGTTTTTT

V: TRBV7-2
size: .
D: TRBD1
J: TRBJ1-2
CDR3: CASSYPGTGANYGYTF
DNA: TGTGCCAGCAGCTACCCCGGGACAGGGGCGAACTATGGCTACACCTTC

V: TRBV5-4
size: few
D: .
J: TRBJ1-1
CDR3: CASSNRRGDTEAFF
DNA: TGTGCCAGCAGCAACCGGAGGGGGGACACTGAAGCTTTCTTT

V: TRBV19
size: .
D: .
J: TRBJ2-3
CDR3: CASRQDFSSTDTQYF
DNA: TGTGCCAGTAGACAAGACTTCTCTAGCACAGATACGCAGTATTTT

V: TRBV5-6
size: .
D: .
J: TRBJ2-7
CDR3: CASARVGAAYEQYF
DNA: TGTGCCAGCGCCCGGGTAGGGGCAGCCTACGAGCAGTACTTC

V: TRBV19
size: once
D: TRBD1
J: TRBJ2-7
CDR3: CASRADYRGSYEQYF
DNA: TGTGCCAGTAGAGCTGACTACAGGGGTTCCTACGAGCAGTACTTC

V: TRBV3-1/TRBV3-2
size: .
D: TRBD1
J: TRBJ1-1
CDR3: CASSLLGQGATEAFF
DNA: TGTGCCAGCAGCCTCCTTGGACAGGGGGCTACTGAAGCTTTCTTT

V: TRBV6-5
size: .
D: .
J: TRBJ2-5
CDR3: CASTGHGETQYF
DNA: TGTGCCAGCACCGGACATGGGGAGACCCAGTACTTC

V: TRBV9
size: .
D: .
J: TRBJ1-6
CDR3: CASSPAEGTVDNSPLHF
DNA: TGTGCCAGCAGCCCCGCTGAGGGGACGGTGGATAATTCACCCCTCCACTTT